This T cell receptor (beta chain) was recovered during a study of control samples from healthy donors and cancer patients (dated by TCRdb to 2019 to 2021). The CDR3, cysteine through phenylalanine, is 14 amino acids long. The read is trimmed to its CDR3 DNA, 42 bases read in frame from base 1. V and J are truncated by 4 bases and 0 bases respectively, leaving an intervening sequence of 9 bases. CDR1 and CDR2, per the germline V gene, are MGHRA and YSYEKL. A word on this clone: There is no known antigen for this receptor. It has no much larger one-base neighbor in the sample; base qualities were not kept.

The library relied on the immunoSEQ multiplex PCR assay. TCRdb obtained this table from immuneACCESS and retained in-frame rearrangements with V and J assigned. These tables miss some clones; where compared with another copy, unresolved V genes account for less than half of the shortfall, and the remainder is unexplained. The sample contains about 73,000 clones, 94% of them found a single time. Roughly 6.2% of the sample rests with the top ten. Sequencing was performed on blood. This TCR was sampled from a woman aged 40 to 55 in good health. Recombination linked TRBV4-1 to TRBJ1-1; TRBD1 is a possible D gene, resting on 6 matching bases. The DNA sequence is TGCGCCAGCAGCCGAACAGGGATGAACACTGAAGCTTTCTTT. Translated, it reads CASSRTGMNTEAFF.